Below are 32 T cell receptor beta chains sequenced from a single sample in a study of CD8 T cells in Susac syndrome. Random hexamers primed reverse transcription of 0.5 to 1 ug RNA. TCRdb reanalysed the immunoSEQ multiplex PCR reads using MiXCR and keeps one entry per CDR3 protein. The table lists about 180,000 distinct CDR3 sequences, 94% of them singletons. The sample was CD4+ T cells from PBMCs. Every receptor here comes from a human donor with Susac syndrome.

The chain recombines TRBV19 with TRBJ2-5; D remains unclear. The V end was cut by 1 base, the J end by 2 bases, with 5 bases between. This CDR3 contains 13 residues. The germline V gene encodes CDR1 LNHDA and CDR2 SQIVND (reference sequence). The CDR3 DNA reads TGTGCCAGTAGTATAGTCGGACAAGAGACCCAGTACTTC. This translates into CASSIVGQETQYF.

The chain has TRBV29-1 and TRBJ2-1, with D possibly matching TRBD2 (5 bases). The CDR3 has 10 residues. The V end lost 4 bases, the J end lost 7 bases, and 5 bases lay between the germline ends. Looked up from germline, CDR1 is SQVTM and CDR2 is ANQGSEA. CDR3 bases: TGCAGCGTTGGAGGGAATGAGCAGTTCTTC. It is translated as CSVGGNEQFF.

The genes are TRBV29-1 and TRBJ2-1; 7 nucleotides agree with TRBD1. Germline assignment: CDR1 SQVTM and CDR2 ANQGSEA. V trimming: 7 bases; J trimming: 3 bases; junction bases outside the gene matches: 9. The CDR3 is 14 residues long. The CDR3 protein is CSGGLTGLYNEQFF. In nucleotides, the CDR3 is TGCAGCGGAGGATTGACAGGGCTCTACAATGAGCAGTTCTTC.

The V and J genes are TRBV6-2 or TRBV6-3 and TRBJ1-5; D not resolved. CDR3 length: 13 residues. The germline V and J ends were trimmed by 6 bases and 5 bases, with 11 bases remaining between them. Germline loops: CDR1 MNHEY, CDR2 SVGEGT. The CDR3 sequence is CASSLGPHQPQHF. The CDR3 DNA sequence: TGTGCCAGCAGCCTAGGCCCCCATCAGCCCCAGCATTTT.

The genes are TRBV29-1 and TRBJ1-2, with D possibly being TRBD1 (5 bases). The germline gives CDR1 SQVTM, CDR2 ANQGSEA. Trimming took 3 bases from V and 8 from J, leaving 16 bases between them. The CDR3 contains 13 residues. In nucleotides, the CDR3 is TGCAGCGTTGACTCGTCGTGGAGGGACGGCTACACCTTC. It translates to CSVDSSWRDGYTF.

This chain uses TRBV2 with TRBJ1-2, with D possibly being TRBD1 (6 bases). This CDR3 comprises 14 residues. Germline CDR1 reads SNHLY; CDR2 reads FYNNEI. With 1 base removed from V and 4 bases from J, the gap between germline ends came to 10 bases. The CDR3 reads CASSEVRTVYGYTF. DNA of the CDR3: TGTGCCAGCAGTGAAGTCCGGACAGTCTATGGCTACACCTTC.

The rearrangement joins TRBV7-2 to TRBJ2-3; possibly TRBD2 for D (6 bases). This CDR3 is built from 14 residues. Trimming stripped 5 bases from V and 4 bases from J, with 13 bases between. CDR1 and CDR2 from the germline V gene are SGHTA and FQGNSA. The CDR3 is CASSIRGSADTQYF. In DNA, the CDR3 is TGTGCCAGCAGCATACGGGGGAGCGCAGATACGCAGTATTTT.

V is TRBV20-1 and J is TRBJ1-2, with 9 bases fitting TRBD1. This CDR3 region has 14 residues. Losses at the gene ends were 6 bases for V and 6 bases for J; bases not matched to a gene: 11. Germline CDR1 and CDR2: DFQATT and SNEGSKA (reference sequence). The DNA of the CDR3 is TGCAGTGCAAAAACCGGGACAGGGAAAAATGGCTACACCTTC. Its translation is CSAKTGTGKNGYTF.

CDR3: CATSDPDRAHGYTF. The CDR3 coding sequence is TGTGCCACCAGTGACCCCGACAGGGCCCACGGCTACACCTTC. The chain carries TRBV24-1 and TRBJ1-2; 7 nucleotides match TRBD1. This CDR3 has 14 amino acids. V lost 4 bases to trimming and J lost 8 bases; unmatched junction nucleotides: 9. CDR1 and CDR2 from the germline V gene are KGHDR and SFDVKD.

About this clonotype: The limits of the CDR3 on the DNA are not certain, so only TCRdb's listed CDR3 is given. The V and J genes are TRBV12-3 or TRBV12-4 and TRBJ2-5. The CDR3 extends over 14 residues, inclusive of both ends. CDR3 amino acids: CASSLRDILETQYF.

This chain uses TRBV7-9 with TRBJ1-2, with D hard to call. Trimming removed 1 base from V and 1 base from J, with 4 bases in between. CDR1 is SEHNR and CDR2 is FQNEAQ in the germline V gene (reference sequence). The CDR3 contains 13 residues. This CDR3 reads CASSLVVNYGYTF. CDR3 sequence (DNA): TGTGCCAGCAGCTTAGTCGTTAACTATGGCTACACCTTC.

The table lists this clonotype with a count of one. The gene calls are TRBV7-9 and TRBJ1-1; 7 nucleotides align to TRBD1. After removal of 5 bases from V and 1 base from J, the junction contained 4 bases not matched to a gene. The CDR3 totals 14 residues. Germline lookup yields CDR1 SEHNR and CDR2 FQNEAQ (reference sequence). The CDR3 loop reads CASSKRQGNTEAFF. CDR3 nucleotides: TGTGCCAGCAGCAAAAGACAGGGGAACACTGAAGCTTTCTTT.

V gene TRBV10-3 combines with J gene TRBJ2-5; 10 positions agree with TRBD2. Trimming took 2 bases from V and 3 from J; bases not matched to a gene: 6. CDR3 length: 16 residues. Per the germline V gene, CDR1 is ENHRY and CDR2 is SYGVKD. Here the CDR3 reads CAISEQRGGYKETQYF. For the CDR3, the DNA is TGTGCCATCAGTGAGCAGCGGGGGGGCTATAAAGAGACCCAGTACTTC.

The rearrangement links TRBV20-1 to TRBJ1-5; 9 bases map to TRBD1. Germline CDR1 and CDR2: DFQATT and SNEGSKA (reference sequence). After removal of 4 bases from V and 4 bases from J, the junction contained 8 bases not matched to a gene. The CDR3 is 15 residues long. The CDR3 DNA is TGCAGTGCTACAGTGACAGGGGGGGGGAATCAGCCCCAGCATTTT. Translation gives CSATVTGGGNQPQHF.

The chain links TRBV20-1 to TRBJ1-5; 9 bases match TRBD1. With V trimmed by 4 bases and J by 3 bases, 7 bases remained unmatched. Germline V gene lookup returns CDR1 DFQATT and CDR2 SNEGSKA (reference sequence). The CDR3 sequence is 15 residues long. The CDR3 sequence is CSATGTGWLNQPQHF. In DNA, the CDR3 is TGCAGTGCTACCGGGACAGGGTGGCTCAATCAGCCCCAGCATTTT.

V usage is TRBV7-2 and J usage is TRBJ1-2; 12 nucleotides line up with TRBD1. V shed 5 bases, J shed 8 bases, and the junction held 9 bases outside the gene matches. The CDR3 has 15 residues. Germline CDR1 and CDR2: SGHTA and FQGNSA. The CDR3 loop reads CASSLPGQGAWGYTF. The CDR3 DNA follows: TGTGCCAGCAGCCTGCCGGGACAGGGGGCCTGGGGCTACACCTTC.

The CDR3, as DNA: TGCAGCGCTGCGGGGCCCTGGGGGACCTACAATGAGCAGTTCTTC. Translated: CSAAGPWGTYNEQFF. The chain couples TRBV29-1 to TRBJ2-1; tentatively, D is TRBD2 (6 bases). The CDR3 runs 15 residues. Deletions cut 7 bases from V and 2 bases from J, with 18 bases between. Germline V gene lookup returns CDR1 SQVTM and CDR2 ANQGSEA.

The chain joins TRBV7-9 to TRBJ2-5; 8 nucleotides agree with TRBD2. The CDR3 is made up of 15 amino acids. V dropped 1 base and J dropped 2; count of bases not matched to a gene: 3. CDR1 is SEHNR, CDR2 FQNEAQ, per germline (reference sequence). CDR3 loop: CASSLGLATQETQYF. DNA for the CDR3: TGTGCCAGCAGCTTAGGACTAGCGACACAAGAGACCCAGTACTTC.

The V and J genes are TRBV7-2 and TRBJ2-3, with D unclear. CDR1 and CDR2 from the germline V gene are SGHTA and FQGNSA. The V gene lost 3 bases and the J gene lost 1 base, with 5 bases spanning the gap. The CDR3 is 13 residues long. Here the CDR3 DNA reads TGTGCCAGCAGCTTTCAGGGCACAGATACGCAGTATTTT. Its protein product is CASSFQGTDTQYF.

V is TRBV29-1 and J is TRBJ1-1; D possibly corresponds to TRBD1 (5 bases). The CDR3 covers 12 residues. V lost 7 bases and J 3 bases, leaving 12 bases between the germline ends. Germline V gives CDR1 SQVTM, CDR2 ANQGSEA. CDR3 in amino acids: CSAQGGYTEAFF. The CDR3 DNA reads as TGCAGCGCCCAGGGTGGGTACACTGAAGCTTTCTTT.

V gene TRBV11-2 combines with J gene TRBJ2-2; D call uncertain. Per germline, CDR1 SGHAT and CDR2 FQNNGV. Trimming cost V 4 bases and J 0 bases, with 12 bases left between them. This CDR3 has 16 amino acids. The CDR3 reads CASSSPWRANTGELFF. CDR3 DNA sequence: TGTGCCAGCAGCTCCCCTTGGAGAGCGAACACCGGGGAGCTGTTTTTT.

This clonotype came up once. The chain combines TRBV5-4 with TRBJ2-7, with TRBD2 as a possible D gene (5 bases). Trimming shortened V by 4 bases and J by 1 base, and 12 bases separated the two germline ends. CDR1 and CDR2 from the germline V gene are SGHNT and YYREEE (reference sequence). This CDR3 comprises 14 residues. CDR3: CASSLAGNSYEQYF. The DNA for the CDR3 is TGTGCCAGCAGCCTAGCCGGGAATTCCTACGAGCAGTACTTC. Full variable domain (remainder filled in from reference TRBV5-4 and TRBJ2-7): ETGVTQSPTHLIKTRGQQVTLRCSSQSGHNTVSWYQQALGQGPQFIFQYYREEENGRGNFPPRFSGLQFPNYSSELNVNALELDDSALYLCASSLAGNSYEQYFGPGTRLTVT.

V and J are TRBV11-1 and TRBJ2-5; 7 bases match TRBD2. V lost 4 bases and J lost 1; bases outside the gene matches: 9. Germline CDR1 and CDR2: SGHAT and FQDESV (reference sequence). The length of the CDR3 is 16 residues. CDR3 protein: CASSSQKTSFQETQYF. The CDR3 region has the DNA TGTGCCAGCAGCTCCCAAAAGACTAGCTTCCAAGAGACCCAGTACTTC.

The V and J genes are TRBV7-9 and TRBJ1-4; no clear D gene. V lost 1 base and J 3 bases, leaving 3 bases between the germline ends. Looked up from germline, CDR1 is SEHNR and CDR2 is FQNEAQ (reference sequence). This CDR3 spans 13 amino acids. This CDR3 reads CASSLGPNEKLFF. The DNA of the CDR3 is TGTGCCAGCAGCTTAGGGCCTAATGAAAAACTGTTTTTT.

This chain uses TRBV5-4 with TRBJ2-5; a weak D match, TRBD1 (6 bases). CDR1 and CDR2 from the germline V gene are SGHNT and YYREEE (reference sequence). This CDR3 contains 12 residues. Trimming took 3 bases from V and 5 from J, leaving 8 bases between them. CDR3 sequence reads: CASSSTGETQYF. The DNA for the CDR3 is TGTGCCAGCAGCTCGACAGGCGAGACCCAGTACTTC.

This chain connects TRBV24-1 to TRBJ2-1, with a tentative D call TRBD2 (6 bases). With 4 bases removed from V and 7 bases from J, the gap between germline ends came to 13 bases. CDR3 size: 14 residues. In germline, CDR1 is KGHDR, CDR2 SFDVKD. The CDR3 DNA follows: TGTGCCACCAGTGAGGGAGGTAATAAAAATGAGCAGTTCTTC. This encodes CATSEGGNKNEQFF.

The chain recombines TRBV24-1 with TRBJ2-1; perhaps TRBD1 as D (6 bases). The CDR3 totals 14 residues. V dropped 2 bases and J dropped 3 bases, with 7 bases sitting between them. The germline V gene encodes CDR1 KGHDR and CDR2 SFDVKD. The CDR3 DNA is TGTGCCACCAGTGATTCGGACAGCTACAATGAGCAGTTCTTC. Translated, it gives CATSDSDSYNEQFF.

CDR3 sequence reads: CASSQVRGLGNTIYF. Written as DNA, the CDR3 is TGTGCCAGCAGCCAAGTAAGAGGTCTCGGAAACACCATATATTTT. This chain joins TRBV3-1 and TRBJ1-3, with D hard to call. This CDR3 is built from 15 residues. The germline V gene has CDR1 LGHDT and CDR2 YNNKEL (reference sequence). V was trimmed by 1 base and J by 4 bases, leaving 11 bases between them.

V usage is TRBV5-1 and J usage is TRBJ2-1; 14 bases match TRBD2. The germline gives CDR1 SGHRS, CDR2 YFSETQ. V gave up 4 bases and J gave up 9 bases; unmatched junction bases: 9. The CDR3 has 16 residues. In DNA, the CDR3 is TGCGCCAGCAGCCTCTCGACTAGCGGGGGGGCTGGTGAGCAGTTCTTC. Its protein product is CASSLSTSGGAGEQFF.

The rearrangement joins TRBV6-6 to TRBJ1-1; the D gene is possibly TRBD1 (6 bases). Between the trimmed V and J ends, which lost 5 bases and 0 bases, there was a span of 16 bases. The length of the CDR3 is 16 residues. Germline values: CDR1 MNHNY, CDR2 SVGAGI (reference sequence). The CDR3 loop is CASSPPRTDMNTEAFF. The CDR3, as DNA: TGTGCCAGCAGTCCACCCCGGACAGATATGAACACTGAAGCTTTCTTT.

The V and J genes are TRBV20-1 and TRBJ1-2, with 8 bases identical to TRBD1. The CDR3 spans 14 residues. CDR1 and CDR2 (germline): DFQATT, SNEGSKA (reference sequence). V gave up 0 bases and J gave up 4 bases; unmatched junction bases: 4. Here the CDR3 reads CSARETGGAYGYTF. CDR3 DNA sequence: TGCAGTGCTAGAGAAACAGGGGGAGCCTATGGCTACACCTTC.

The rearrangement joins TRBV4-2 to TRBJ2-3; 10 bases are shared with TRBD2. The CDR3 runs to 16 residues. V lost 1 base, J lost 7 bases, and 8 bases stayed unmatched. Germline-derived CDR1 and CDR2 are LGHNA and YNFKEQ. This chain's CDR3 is CASSQGRAGGQNTQYF. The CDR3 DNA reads TGTGCCAGCAGCCAAGGTCGAGCGGGGGGGCAAAATACGCAGTATTTT.